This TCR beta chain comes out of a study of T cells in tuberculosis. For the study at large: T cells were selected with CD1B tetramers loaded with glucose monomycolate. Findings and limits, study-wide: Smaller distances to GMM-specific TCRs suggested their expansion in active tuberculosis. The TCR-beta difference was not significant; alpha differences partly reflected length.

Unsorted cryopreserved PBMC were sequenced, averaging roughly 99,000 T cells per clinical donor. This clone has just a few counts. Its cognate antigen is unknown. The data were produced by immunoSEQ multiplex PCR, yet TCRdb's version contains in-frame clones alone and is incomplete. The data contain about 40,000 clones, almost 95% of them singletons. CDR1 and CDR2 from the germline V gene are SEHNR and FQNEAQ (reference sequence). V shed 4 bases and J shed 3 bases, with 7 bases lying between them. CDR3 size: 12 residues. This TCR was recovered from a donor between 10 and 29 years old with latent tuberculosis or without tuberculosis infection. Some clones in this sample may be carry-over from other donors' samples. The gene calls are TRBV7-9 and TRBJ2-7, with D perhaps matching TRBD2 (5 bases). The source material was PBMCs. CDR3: CASSWAGYEQYF. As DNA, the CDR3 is TGTGCCAGCAGCTGGGCGGGCTACGAGCAGTACTTC. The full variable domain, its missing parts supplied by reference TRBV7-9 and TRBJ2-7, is DTGVSQNPRHKITKRGQNVTFRCDPISEHNRLYWYRQTLGQGPEFLTYFQNEAQLEKSRLLSDRFSAERPKGSFSTLEIQRTEQGDSAMYLCASSWAGYEQYFGPGTRLTVT.